The 21 T cell receptor beta chains in this list originate from one sample, sequenced in a study of CD8 T cells in Susac syndrome. Random-hexamer reverse transcription was applied to about 0.45 to 1 ug RNA. TCRdb re-derived calls from the immunoSEQ multiplex PCR reads in MiXCR, one entry per CDR3 protein. The sample has 250,000 to 300,000 distinct CDR3 sequences; 75% to 90% are singletons. Material for sequencing was CD8+ T cells from PBMCs. The origin of the receptors is a human donor with multiple sclerosis.

The chain couples TRBV7-9 to TRBJ2-2, with 11 bases identical to TRBD2. Per the germline V gene, CDR1 is SEHNR and CDR2 is FQNEAQ (reference sequence). Trimming took 5 bases from V and 5 from J; bases not matched to a gene: 10. The CDR3 extends over 17 amino acids. The CDR3 loop is CASSRHLLAGETGELFF. The CDR3 coding sequence is TGTGCCAGCAGCCGCCACCTACTAGCGGGGGAGACCGGGGAGCTGTTTTTT.

V usage is TRBV27 and J usage is TRBJ2-2, with a weak D call TRBD2 (5 bases). V lost 3 bases and J lost 8, with 13 bases in between. Per the germline V gene, CDR1 is MNHEY and CDR2 is SMNVEV (reference sequence). This CDR3 has 14 residues. CDR3 loop: CASSFQVSGGELFF. CDR3 DNA sequence: TGTGCCAGCAGTTTCCAGGTTTCGGGGGGGGAGCTGTTTTTT.

This chain links TRBV4-3 with TRBJ2-1; 7 nucleotides line up with TRBD1. V lost 1 base and J lost 9; bases outside the gene matches: 9. This CDR3 has 15 residues. Germline-derived CDR1 and CDR2 are LGHNA and YSLEER. The CDR3 coding sequence is TGCGCCAGCAGCCAAGTTGAGACAGGGTTGGGTGAGCAGTTCTTC. This translates into CASSQVETGLGEQFF.

This chain joins TRBV4-3 and TRBJ2-7, with 7 bases identical to TRBD2. Germline V gene data show CDR1 as LGHNA and CDR2 as YSLEER. J gave up 4 bases and V 0 bases, and 15 bases lay outside the gene matches. The CDR3 covers 18 residues. Here the CDR3 reads CASSQDRRTRGSGYEQYF. The CDR3, as DNA: TGCGCCAGCAGCCAAGATCGAAGGACGCGCGGGAGTGGTTACGAGCAGTACTTC.

The chain couples TRBV5-4 to TRBJ1-2; 7 bases align to TRBD1. J gave up 7 bases and V 4 bases, and 7 bases lay outside the gene matches. The CDR3 contains 13 residues. Germline values: CDR1 SGHNT, CDR2 YYREEE (reference sequence). CDR3 region: CASSGGTAGGYTF. As DNA, the CDR3 is TGTGCCAGCAGCGGGGGGACAGCCGGTGGCTACACCTTC.

The J gene is TRBJ2-2, the V gene TRBV4-1, with 8 positions matching TRBD1. J gave up 2 bases and V 7 bases, and 9 bases lay outside the gene matches. This CDR3 has 16 residues. Germline V gene lookup returns CDR1 MGHRA and CDR2 YSYEKL. The CDR3 coding sequence is TGCGCCAGCACAATCCAGGGGGCGACCAACACCGGGGAGCTGTTTTTT. Amino acid sequence: CASTIQGATNTGELFF.

This chain uses TRBV28 with TRBJ1-1; D is unclear. The CDR3 has 15 residues. CDR1 is MDHEN, CDR2 SYDVKM, per germline. V was cut by 3 bases and J by 2 bases, with 13 bases left in between. The CDR3, as DNA: TGTGCCAGCAGTTTCCGAATGGAGAGTAACACTGAAGCTTTCTTT. Amino acids: CASSFRMESNTEAFF.

The chain has TRBV30 and TRBJ1-2, with D uncertain. V was pared by 7 bases and J by 4 bases, with 13 bases between. The germline V gene has CDR1 GTSNPN and CDR2 SVGIG (reference sequence). The CDR3 extends over 12 amino acids. The DNA of the CDR3 is TGTGCCTCAGACGATACTTTCTATGGCTACACCTTC. Amino acid sequence: CASDDTFYGYTF.

This clonotype occurred once. The chain recombines TRBV24-1 with TRBJ2-3, with D possibly called TRBD1 or TRBD2 (5 bases each). The CDR3 totals 14 residues. V was clipped by 8 bases and J by 0 bases, with 11 bases between them. The V gene's germline CDR1 is KGHDR and CDR2 SFDVKD. The CDR3 DNA reads TGTGCCACCACCCGTGAGGGGAGCACAGATACGCAGTATTTT. Translating it yields CATTREGSTDTQYF.

The V and J genes are TRBV3-1 and TRBJ2-3, with TRBD2 matching 7 bases. Germline V gives CDR1 LGHDT, CDR2 YNNKEL (reference sequence). After removal of 0 bases from V and 2 bases from J, the junction contained 5 bases not matched to a gene. This CDR3 has 16 amino acids. The CDR3 loop is CASSQDWREPTDTQYF. The CDR3 DNA is TGTGCCAGCAGCCAAGATTGGCGGGAGCCCACAGATACGCAGTATTTT.

This clonotype was seen just once. The chain joins TRBV11-2 to TRBJ2-5; D gene ambiguous. This CDR3 has 14 amino acids. V was trimmed by 3 bases and J by 5 bases, leaving 13 bases between them. CDR1 and CDR2 from the germline V gene are SGHAT and FQNNGV. The CDR3 DNA sequence: TGTGCCAGCAGCTTTGCGGCCCTCCCGGAGACCCAGTACTTC. Amino acids: CASSFAALPETQYF.

This clonotype came up once. This rearrangement joins TRBV20-1 to TRBJ2-3; D is possibly TRBD1 or TRBD2 (6 bases each). Germline-derived CDR1 and CDR2 are DFQATT and SNEGSKA (reference sequence). V was cut by 0 bases and J by 3 bases, with 16 bases left in between. This CDR3 region has 16 residues. The CDR3: CSARDIAGGGTDTQYF. CDR3 DNA sequence: TGCAGTGCTAGAGATATTGCCGGGGGCGGAACAGATACGCAGTATTTT.

CDR3: CASSEALRYGFGFYNEQFF. CDR3 bases: TGTGCCAGCAGTGAAGCGCTTCGTTACGGGTTTGGGTTTTACAATGAGCAGTTCTTC. This chain connects TRBV2 to TRBJ2-1; D not resolved. The V end lost 0 bases, the J end lost 4 bases, and 22 bases lay between the germline ends. The CDR3 is 19 residues long. CDR1 is SNHLY and CDR2 is FYNNEI in the germline V gene.

Only one count was recorded for this clonotype. The V and J genes are TRBV29-1 and TRBJ1-6; D call uncertain. Trimming took off 4 bases at V and 8 bases at J, with 9 bases between the two ends. This CDR3 has 12 amino acids. The germline V gene has CDR1 SQVTM and CDR2 ANQGSEA. The CDR3 DNA reads TGCAGCGTTGTATCCCGGGATTCACCCCTCCACTTT. It encodes CSVVSRDSPLHF.

The rearrangement joins TRBV28 to TRBJ2-5; TRBD1 agrees at 8 bases. The length of the CDR3 is 12 residues. With 8 bases clipped from V and 7 bases from J, the junction kept 6 bases outside the gene matches. The germline CDR1 and CDR2 sequences are MDHEN and SYDVKM. CDR3: CASLQGAGTQYF. The CDR3 DNA reads as TGTGCCAGCCTTCAGGGGGCGGGGACCCAGTACTTC.

The chain has TRBV5-4 and TRBJ1-2; D is possibly TRBD1 (6 bases). Germline V gene lookup returns CDR1 SGHNT and CDR2 YYREEE (reference sequence). V was cut by 6 bases and J by 4 bases, with 16 bases left in between. The CDR3 length is 14 residues. The CDR3 nucleotides read TGTGCCAGCAACCAAGGAGGGGGAAGCTATGGCTACACCTTC. This codes for CASNQGGGSYGYTF.

This clonotype is a singleton in its sample. The genes are TRBV2 and TRBJ2-7; 8 bases agree with TRBD1. V was clipped by 7 bases and J by 9 bases; unmatched bases: 5. Germline CDR1 and CDR2: SNHLY and FYNNEI. The CDR3 is made up of 11 amino acids. CDR3 sequence reads: CASIGQGWQYF. Written as DNA, the CDR3 is TGTGCCAGCATCGGACAGGGCTGGCAGTACTTC.

V usage is TRBV27 and J usage is TRBJ1-1; D uncertain. Trimming took 2 bases from V and 4 from J, leaving 8 bases between them. There are 13 residues in the CDR3. CDR1 is MNHEY, CDR2 SMNVEV, per germline (reference sequence). This CDR3 reads CASSLGLGTEAFF. The CDR3 nucleotides are TGTGCCAGCAGTTTAGGGTTGGGCACTGAAGCTTTCTTT.

The chain has TRBV7-9 and TRBJ2-7; D unresolved. The V and J ends lost 5 bases and 2 bases respectively, with 13 bases between them. CDR1 and CDR2 from the germline V gene are SEHNR and FQNEAQ (reference sequence). The CDR3 length is 14 residues. CDR3 bases: TGTGCCAGCAGCCTGGACCTCGCCCCCTACGAGCAGTACTTC. It encodes CASSLDLAPYEQYF. Full variable domain (missing parts from reference TRBV7-9 and TRBJ2-7): DTGVSQNPRHKITKRGQNVTFRCDPISEHNRLYWYRQTLGQGPEFLTYFQNEAQLEKSRLLSDRFSAERPKGSFSTLEIQRTEQGDSAMYLCASSLDLAPYEQYFGPGTRLTVT.

About this clonotype: Germline and junction disagree at one end, which may indicate a read error. The genes are TRBV6-5 and TRBJ2-7; 9 nucleotides align to TRBD1. Germline values: CDR1 MNHEY, CDR2 SVGAGI. The CDR3 totals 15 residues. The CDR3 reads CAGSPRTGAFYEQYF. Written as DNA, the CDR3 is TGTGCCGGCAGTCCACGGACAGGGGCGTTCTACGAGCAGTACTTC.

The rearrangement joins TRBV12-3 or TRBV12-4 to TRBJ2-3, with D possibly matching TRBD1 (6 bases). The ends were cut back, 5 bases at V and 2 bases at J, with 14 bases in the middle. This CDR3 is built from 15 residues. The CDR3 loop reads CASSTQGHFTDTQYF. CDR3 DNA: TGTGCCAGCAGTACCCAGGGACATTTCACAGATACGCAGTATTTT.